This is a list of T cell receptor beta chains from one sample in a study of cytomegalovirus exposure and HLA in healthy donors. Some clones are missing from TCRdb's copy, which holds only in-frame ones; the method was immunoSEQ multiplex PCR. The sample consists of approximately 180,000 clones, approximately 85% of them appearing once. The source material was PBMCs. Receptor source: a girl aged 5-17 years in good health and CMV-seropositive. Each CDR3 is given with its conserved first and last residue. A D gene is named only where the DNA matches it firmly. Size is stated for part of the rows, as once, few or many counts, or as a class when the clone is expanded.

>TRBV9|NA|NA|TRBJ1-3
TGTGCCAGCAGCGTAGGCGGGAGCTCTGGAAACACCATATATTTT
CASSVGGSSGNTIYF
>TRBV12-5|NA|TRBD1|TRBJ1-1
TGTGCTAGTGGTACGGACAGGTATGAAGCTTTCTTT
CASGTDRYEAFF
>TRBV19|NA|TRBD1|TRBJ1-2
TGTGCCAGTCGAGGGGACAGGGAAGAACCTTATGGCTACACCTTC
CASRGDREEPYGYTF
>TRBV11-2|few|NA|TRBJ2-7
TGTGCCAGCAGCTTAGGACTAACCTACGAGCAGTACTTC
CASSLGLTYEQYF
>TRBV7-6|NA|NA|TRBJ2-7
TGTGCCAGCAGCTCAGGATTGTACGAGCAGTACTTC
CASSSGLYEQYF
>TRBV13|NA|TRBD1|TRBJ1-2
TGTGCCAGCAGCCTACCTACCGGACAGGGGCTAGTCTATGGCTACACCTTC
CASSLPTGQGLVYGYTF
>TRBV5-1|NA|TRBD1|TRBJ1-1
TGCGCCAGCAGCTCCTGGACAGGGGGCGGCACTGAAGCTTTCTTT
CASSSWTGGGTEAFF
>TRBV9|NA|NA|TRBJ1-1
TGTGCCAGCAGCGTAGATCAGGGTTGGACTGAAGCTTTCTTT
CASSVDQGWTEAFF
>TRBV2|NA|TRBD1|TRBJ2-4
TGTGCCAGCAAAGACACAGGGGTTTTCGTGAACATTCAGTACTTC
CASKDTGVFVNIQYF
>TRBV9|NA|TRBD2|TRBJ2-7
TGTGCCAGCAGCATTAGCGGGATGGGGGGCGAGCAGTACTTC
CASSISGMGGEQYF
>TRBV9|NA|NA|TRBJ2-7
TGTGCCAGCAGCCTAAGTCAGGGTTTTTACGAGCAGTACTTC
CASSLSQGFYEQYF
>TRBV9|NA|NA|TRBJ2-7
TGTGCCAGCAGCGTAGAGGACAGTGTCTCCTACGAGCAGTACTTC
CASSVEDSVSYEQYF
>TRBV29-1|NA|NA|TRBJ1-2
TGCAGCGTTTTATATCCCCTCGGCTACACCTTC
CSVLYPLGYTF
>TRBV6-5|once|NA|TRBJ1-6
TGTGCCAGCACTCAGTTGGGGGGGGCCGTTTCACCCCTCCACTTT
CASTQLGGAVSPLHF
>TRBV30|NA|TRBD2|TRBJ2-1
TGTGCCTGGAGTGTATTGAACCCCAAAACTAGCGGGGGGATCTACAATGAGCAGTTCTTC
CAWSVLNPKTSGGIYNEQFF
>TRBV30|NA|NA|TRBJ1-6
TGTGCCTGGAGGCAGGGAAGCTCCTATAATTCACCCCTCCACTTT
CAWRQGSSYNSPLHF
>TRBV7-6|NA|TRBD1|TRBJ2-6
TGTGCCAGCAGCTTAGCGGGACAGGGGGAGGCTGGGGCCAACGTCCTGACTTTC
CASSLAGQGEAGANVLTF
>TRBV7-9|NA|NA|TRBJ1-3
TGTGCCAGCAGCTTAATGGCAAGCTCTGGAAACACCATATATTTT
CASSLMASSGNTIYF
>TRBV5-4|once|TRBD1|TRBJ1-4
TGTGCCAGCAGCTCGGACAGGGACGAAAAACTGTTTTTT
CASSSDRDEKLFF
>TRBV19|once|TRBD1|TRBJ1-4
TGTGCCAGTAGAGAGACAGGGGGGGAGGAAAAACTGTTTTTT
CASRETGGEEKLFF
>TRBV18|NA|NA|TRBJ1-3
TGTGCCAGCTCACCACCGGGGCAGGCTGGAAACACCATATATTTT
CASSPPGQAGNTIYF
>TRBV28|NA|NA|TRBJ1-5
TGTGCCAGCAGCCCCGGACAGCTGGGCAATCAGCCCCAGCATTTT
CASSPGQLGNQPQHF
>TRBV7-8|NA|TRBD2|TRBJ2-5
TGTGCCAGCAGACTCCGACGGCCCGGGATGACTAGCGGGGACCCAAAACAGACCCAGTACTTC
CASRLRRPGMTSGDPKQTQYF
>TRBV9|once|NA|TRBJ2-2
TGTGCCAGCAGCGCGAGGGGGGGCGCCGGGGAGCTGTTTTTT
CASSARGGAGELFF
>TRBV6-5|NA|NA|TRBJ2-5
TGTGCCAGCAGTTACTCGACTGTGGAGACCCAGTACTTC
CASSYSTVETQYF
>TRBV19|few|TRBD2|TRBJ2-7
TGTGCCAGTAGTGTGACTAGCGGGTCCACCTACGAGCAGTACTTC
CASSVTSGSTYEQYF
>TRBV4-1|NA|NA|TRBJ1-1
TGCGCCAGCAGCCAAGCCCAAACGGACACTGAAGCCTTCTTT
CASSQAQTDTEAFF
>TRBV2|NA|NA|TRBJ2-7
TGTGCCAGCAGGGCAAACTACGAGCAGTACTTC
CASRANYEQYF